Below are 13 T cell receptor beta chains sequenced from a single sample in a study of blood T cell repertoires in COVID-19. Sequencing used immunoSEQ multiplex PCR; TCRdb keeps in-frame clones, though not all of them. The data contain 160,000 or so clones, 82% of them singletons. The sample taken for sequencing was peripheral blood. Source of these receptors: a woman aged 70-85 years with acute or convalescent COVID-19.

The V call is TRBV28, the J call TRBJ2-7; TRBD1 matches 10 bases. The junction had 8 bases not matched to a gene; V was cut back by 6 bases and J by 3 bases. CDR3 length: 15 amino acids. CDR1 is MDHEN and CDR2 is SYDVKM in the germline V gene. This CDR3 reads CASSSLGQGDYEQYF. As DNA, the CDR3 is TGTGCCAGCAGCAGCCTAGGACAGGGGGACTACGAGCAGTACTTC.

The genes are TRBV28 and TRBJ2-3; D gene ambiguous. The CDR3 spans 14 residues. V lost 5 bases and J lost 0, with 9 bases in between. The germline gives CDR1 MDHEN, CDR2 SYDVKM. The CDR3 spells CASSGYSSTDTQYF. DNA of the CDR3: TGTGCCAGCAGTGGGTACAGTAGCACAGATACGCAGTATTTT. The entire variable domain, with the rest obtained from reference TRBV28 and TRBJ2-3, is as follows: DVKVTQSSRYLVKRTGEKVFLECVQDMDHENMFWYRQDPGLGLRLIYFSYDVKMKEKGDIPEGYSVSREKKERFSLILESASTNQTSMYLCASSGYSSTDTQYFGPGTRLTVL.

V gene TRBV3-1 (or the pseudogene TRBV3-2) combines with J gene TRBJ2-6; no clear D gene. The CDR3 loop spans 16 amino acids. The V and J ends lost 4 bases and 0 bases respectively, with 10 bases between them. Looked up from germline, CDR1 is LGHDT and CDR2 is YNNKEL (reference sequence). The CDR3 DNA follows: TGTGCCAGCAGCCTACATATCATCTCTGGGGCCAACGTCCTGACTTTC. This sequence encodes CASSLHIISGANVLTF.

The chain combines TRBV4-3 with TRBJ1-5, with TRBD1 matching 11 bases. The ends lost 3 bases at V and 6 bases at J; junction bases unmatched: 1. This CDR3 has 14 amino acids. Germline CDR1 LGHNA, CDR2 YSLEER. The CDR3 sequence is CASSQGQGGQPQHF. Written as DNA, the CDR3 is TGCGCCAGCAGCCAGGGACAGGGGGGTCAGCCCCAGCATTTT.

The chain has TRBV29-1 and TRBJ1-4, with a weak D call TRBD1 (5 bases). Trimming shortened V by 7 bases and J by 0 bases, and 21 bases separated the two germline ends. CDR3 size: 17 residues. CDR1 SQVTM and CDR2 ANQGSEA come from the germline V gene. Here the CDR3 reads CSATGLTADATNEKLFF. For the CDR3, the DNA is TGCAGCGCCACGGGACTCACAGCGGATGCAACTAATGAAAAACTGTTTTTT.

The chain combines TRBV24-1 with TRBJ2-1; D is perhaps TRBD2 (6 bases). V lost 5 bases and J 4 bases, leaving 14 bases between the germline ends. The CDR3 contains 15 residues. Germline CDR1 KGHDR, CDR2 SFDVKD. The CDR3 DNA reads TGTGCCACCAGTGGCTCGACTAGTAGATACAATGAGCAGTTCTTC. Protein: CATSGSTSRYNEQFF.

This chain joins TRBV19 and TRBJ2-7, with 8 bases lining up with TRBD1. V gave up 6 bases and J gave up 9 bases; unmatched junction bases: 13. The CDR3 has 14 residues. Germline V gene lookup returns CDR1 LNHDA and CDR2 SQIVND (reference sequence). CDR3 protein: CASSPNRGSMVQYF. The CDR3 DNA follows: TGTGCCAGTAGCCCCAACAGGGGGTCTATGGTGCAGTACTTC.

This clone was recorded once. The chain is built from TRBV11-2 and TRBJ1-6, with D perhaps matching TRBD1 (5 bases). The CDR3 runs 17 residues. Germline values: CDR1 SGHAT, CDR2 FQNNGV. Trimming removed 1 base at V and 7 bases at J, with 17 bases between. The CDR3 region has the DNA TGTGCCAGCAGCTTAGGGCAGGGAAGGATTGGGAATTCACCCCTCCACTTT. It is translated as CASSLGQGRIGNSPLHF.

J is TRBJ2-1 and V is TRBV11-2; 7 bases align to TRBD2. The CDR3 totals 14 residues. V lost 3 bases, J lost 6 bases, and 5 bases stayed unmatched. The germline gives CDR1 SGHAT, CDR2 FQNNGV. The CDR3 protein is CASSLSGIGNEQFF. DNA for the CDR3: TGTGCCAGCAGCTTGAGCGGGATCGGCAATGAGCAGTTCTTC.

This chain joins TRBV7-2 and TRBJ1-2; 8 nucleotides agree with TRBD1. Germline trimming cut 1 base from V and 4 bases from J; bases unmatched to any gene: 5. Germline V lookup: CDR1 SGHTA, CDR2 FQGNSA. The CDR3 covers 15 residues. The CDR3 is CASSLEGQGLYGYTF. CDR3 nucleotides: TGTGCCAGCAGCTTAGAAGGACAGGGTCTCTATGGCTACACCTTC.

V is TRBV6-5 and J is TRBJ1-5, with a weak D call TRBD1 (5 bases). V lost 7 bases to trimming and J lost 5 bases, with 12 bases between them. CDR1 and CDR2 from the germline V gene are MNHEY and SVGAGI. This CDR3 has 13 amino acids. The CDR3 sequence is CASTRTLDQPQHF. The CDR3 coding sequence is TGTGCCAGCACAAGGACACTTGATCAGCCCCAGCATTTT.

In its sample, this clone was seen once. The chain's CDR3 is CAWSVKAGTDTQYF. CDR3 coding DNA: TGTGCCTGGAGTGTAAAGGCGGGCACAGATACGCAGTATTTT. The chain couples TRBV30 to TRBJ2-3; D is undetermined. The CDR3 length is 14 residues. Germline CDR1 reads GTSNPN; CDR2 reads SVGIG (reference sequence). V was pared by 0 bases and J by 1 base, with 8 bases between. Complete variable domain (other parts from reference TRBV30 and TRBJ2-3): SQTIHQWPATLVQPVGSPLSLECTVEGTSNPNLYWYRQAAGRGLQLLFYSVGIGQISSEVPQNLSASRPQDRQFILSSKKLLLSDSGFYLCAWSVKAGTDTQYFGPGTRLTVL.

The chain joins TRBV28 to TRBJ2-5, with 8 nucleotides matching TRBD1. The CDR3 spans 16 residues. The trim removed 3 bases at V and 2 bases at J, leaving 8 bases unmatched. Looked up from germline, CDR1 is MDHEN and CDR2 is SYDVKM. Here the CDR3 reads CASSFYRGMGQETQYF. The CDR3 DNA is TGTGCCAGCAGTTTCTACAGGGGGATGGGGCAAGAGACCCAGTACTTC.